The 5 T cell receptor beta chains presented below share a single source sample, sequenced in a study of shared clonotypes between healthy human individuals. Profiled with immunoSEQ multiplex PCR; TCRdb holds only in-frame clones, not every one. Of about 530,000 clones listed, about 80% were seen once; the top ten hold around 12%. Input material: PBMCs. The receptors here all came from a woman aged 40 to 50 in good health. Some clones in this sample may be carry-over from other donors' samples.

The rearrangement uses TRBV5-1 and TRBJ2-7; 7 bases line up with TRBD1. V lost 4 bases and J lost 3; bases outside the gene matches: 10. Germline-derived CDR1 and CDR2 are SGHRS and YFSETQ. The CDR3 spans 15 residues. The CDR3 DNA reads TGCGCCAGCAGCCTAGAAACGGGACAGAGCTACGAGCAGTACTTC. Translated: CASSLETGQSYEQYF.

The chain is built from TRBV5-1 and TRBJ2-4, with D perhaps matching TRBD1 (5 bases). The CDR3 loop spans 14 amino acids. The germline V and J ends were trimmed by 0 bases and 8 bases, with 12 bases remaining between them. Per the germline V gene, CDR1 is SGHRS and CDR2 is YFSETQ. CDR3 in amino acids: CASSLGQGFDIQYF. The CDR3 DNA sequence: TGCGCCAGCAGCTTGGGTCAGGGATTTGACATTCAGTACTTC.

The CDR3 loop reads CASSTRTGHSYNEQFF. Here the CDR3 DNA reads TGTGCCAGCAGCACCAGGACAGGTCACTCCTACAATGAGCAGTTCTTC. The chain combines TRBV21-1 with TRBJ2-1; the table calls TRBD1, which could not be checked here. TRBV21-1 corresponds to a pseudogene. This CDR3 spans 16 amino acids.

In regard to this clone: A much bigger clone sits one base away, suggesting this may be a read error. The chain uses TRBV11-2 and TRBJ2-1; D is ambiguous. CDR1 is SGHAT, CDR2 FQNNGV, per germline. Trimming took off 4 bases at V and 12 bases at J, with 16 bases between the two ends. The CDR3 covers 13 residues. The CDR3 protein is CASSSRGLVVQFF. DNA of the CDR3: TGTGCCAGCAGCTCCCGTGGGCTTGTCGTGCAGTTCTTC.

V usage is TRBV5-5 and J usage is TRBJ1-5; 9 bases align to TRBD1. This CDR3 region has 16 residues. Per the germline V gene, CDR1 is SGHKS and CDR2 is YYEKEE (reference sequence). V gave up 3 bases and J gave up 2 bases; unmatched junction bases: 6. The CDR3 nucleotides are TGTGCCAGCAGCTGGGGGACAGGGAATGGCAATCAGCCCCAGCATTTT. It is translated as CASSWGTGNGNQPQHF. The variable domain in full, with the rest retrieved from reference TRBV5-5 and TRBJ1-5, is DAGVTQSPTHLIKTRGQQVTLRCSPISGHKSVSWYQQVLGQGPQFIFQYYEKEERGRGNFPDRFSARQFPNYSSELNVNALLLGDSALYLCASSWGTGNGNQPQHFGDGTRLSIL.